This TCR beta chain derives from a study of shared clonotypes between healthy human individuals. Trimming removed 5 bases at V and 2 bases at J, with 15 bases between. Germline V gives CDR1 SEHNR, CDR2 FQNEAQ (reference sequence). The CDR3 totals 15 residues. Sequenced by immunoSEQ multiplex PCR; TCRdb stores in-frame clones only, minus some. Altogether 550,000 to 600,000 clones are present, more than 95% being singletons, with the ten largest covering 0.3%. As defined, naive CD8 cells were CD45RO-negative and positively selected for CCR7, with terminally differentiated effector memory CD45RA+ cells excluded.

The origin of this receptor is a man aged 25-45 years in good health. Sequenced input: naive CD8+ T cells sorted from blood. V usage is TRBV7-9 and J usage is TRBJ2-5, with a possible D match to TRBD1 (5 bases). The CDR3 spells CASSPSRAGQETQYF. CDR3 bases: TGTGCCAGCAGCCCCAGTCGAGCAGGGCAAGAGACCCAGTACTTC. Full variable domain (remainder filled in from reference TRBV7-9 and TRBJ2-5): DTGVSQNPRHKITKRGQNVTFRCDPISEHNRLYWYRQTLGQGPEFLTYFQNEAQLEKSRLLSDRFSAERPKGSFSTLEIQRTEQGDSAMYLCASSPSRAGQETQYFGPGTRLLVL.